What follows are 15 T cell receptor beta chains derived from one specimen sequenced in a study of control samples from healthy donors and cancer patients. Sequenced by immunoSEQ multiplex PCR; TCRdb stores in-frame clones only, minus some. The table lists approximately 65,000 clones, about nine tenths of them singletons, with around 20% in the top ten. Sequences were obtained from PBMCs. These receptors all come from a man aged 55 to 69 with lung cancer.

The CDR3 DNA reads TGTGCCAGCAGAGCCGGGACAGGGCGGCACATTCAGTACTTC. Its protein is CASRAGTGRHIQYF. The chain has TRBV6-5 and TRBJ2-4, with 9 bases matching TRBD1. Losses at the gene ends were 6 bases for V and 8 bases for J; bases not matched to a gene: 8. This CDR3 has 14 residues. CDR1 and CDR2 from the germline V gene are MNHEY and SVGAGI.

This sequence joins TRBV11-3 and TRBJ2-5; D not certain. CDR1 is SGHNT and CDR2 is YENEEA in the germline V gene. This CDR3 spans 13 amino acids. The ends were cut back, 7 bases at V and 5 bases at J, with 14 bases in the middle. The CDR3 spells CASKGLGPETQYF. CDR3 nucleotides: TGTGCCAGCAAAGGTCTCGGGCCGGAGACCCAGTACTTC.

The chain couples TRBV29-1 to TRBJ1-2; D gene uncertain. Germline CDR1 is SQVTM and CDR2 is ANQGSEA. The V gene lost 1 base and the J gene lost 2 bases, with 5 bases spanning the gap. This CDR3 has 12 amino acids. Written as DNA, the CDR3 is TGCAGCGTTGAAGGGAGCAACTATGGCTACACCTTC. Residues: CSVEGSNYGYTF.

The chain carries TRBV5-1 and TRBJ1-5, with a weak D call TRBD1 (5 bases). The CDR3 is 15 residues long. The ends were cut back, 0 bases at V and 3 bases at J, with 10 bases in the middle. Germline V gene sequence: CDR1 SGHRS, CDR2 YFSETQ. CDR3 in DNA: TGCGCCAGCAGCTTGGGTCGGGGGAACAATCAGCCCCAGCATTTT. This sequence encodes CASSLGRGNNQPQHF.

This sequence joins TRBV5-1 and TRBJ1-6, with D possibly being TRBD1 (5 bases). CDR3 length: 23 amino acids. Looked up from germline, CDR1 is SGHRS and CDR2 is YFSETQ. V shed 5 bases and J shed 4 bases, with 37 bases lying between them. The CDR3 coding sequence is TGCGCCAGCAGTTCTACCAAGACAGCGCTCTCTAAGCCGACCTCTGGATATAATTCACCCCTCCACTTT. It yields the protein CASSSTKTALSKPTSGYNSPLHF.

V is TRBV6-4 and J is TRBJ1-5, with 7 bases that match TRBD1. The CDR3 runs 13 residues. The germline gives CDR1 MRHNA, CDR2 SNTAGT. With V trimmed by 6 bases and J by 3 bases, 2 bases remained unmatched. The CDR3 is CASSQGDNQPQHF. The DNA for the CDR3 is TGTGCCAGCAGCCAGGGGGACAATCAGCCCCAGCATTTT.

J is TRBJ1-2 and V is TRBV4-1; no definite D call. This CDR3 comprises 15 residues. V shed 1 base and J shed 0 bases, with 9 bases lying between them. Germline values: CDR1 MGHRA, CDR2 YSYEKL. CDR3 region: CASSQGTTANYGYTF. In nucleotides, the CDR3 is TGCGCCAGCAGCCAAGGTACAACAGCTAACTATGGCTACACCTTC.

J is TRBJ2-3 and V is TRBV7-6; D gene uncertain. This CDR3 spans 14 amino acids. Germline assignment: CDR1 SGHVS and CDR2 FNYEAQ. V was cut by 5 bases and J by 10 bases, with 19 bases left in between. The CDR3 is CASSPPGPGVSQYF. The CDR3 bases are TGTGCCAGCAGCCCGCCCGGGCCTGGGGTATCGCAGTATTTT.

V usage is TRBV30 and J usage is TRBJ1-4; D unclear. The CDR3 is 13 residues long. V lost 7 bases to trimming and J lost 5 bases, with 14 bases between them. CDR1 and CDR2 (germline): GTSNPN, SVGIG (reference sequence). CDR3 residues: CALHRQGNEKLFF. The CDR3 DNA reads TGTGCCTTACACAGACAAGGAAATGAAAAACTGTTTTTT.

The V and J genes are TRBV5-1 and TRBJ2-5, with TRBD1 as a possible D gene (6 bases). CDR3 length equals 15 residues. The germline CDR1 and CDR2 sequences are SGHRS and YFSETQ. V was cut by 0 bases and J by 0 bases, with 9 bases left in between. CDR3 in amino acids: CASSLAGTNQETQYF. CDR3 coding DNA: TGCGCCAGCAGCTTGGCCGGGACAAACCAAGAGACCCAGTACTTC.

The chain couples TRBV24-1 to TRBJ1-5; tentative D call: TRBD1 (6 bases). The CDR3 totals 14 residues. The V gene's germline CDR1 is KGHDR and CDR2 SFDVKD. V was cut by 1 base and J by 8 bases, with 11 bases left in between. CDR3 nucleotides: TGTGCCACCAGTGATTTCGCAGGGGACGAGCCCCAGCATTTT. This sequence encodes CATSDFAGDEPQHF.

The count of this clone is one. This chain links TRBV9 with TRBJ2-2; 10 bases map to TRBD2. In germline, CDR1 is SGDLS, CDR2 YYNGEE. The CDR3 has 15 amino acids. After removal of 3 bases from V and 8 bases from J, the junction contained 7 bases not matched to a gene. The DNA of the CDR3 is TGTGCCAGCAGCGAGACGGGACTAGCGTTTGGGGAGCTGTTTTTT. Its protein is CASSETGLAFGELFF.

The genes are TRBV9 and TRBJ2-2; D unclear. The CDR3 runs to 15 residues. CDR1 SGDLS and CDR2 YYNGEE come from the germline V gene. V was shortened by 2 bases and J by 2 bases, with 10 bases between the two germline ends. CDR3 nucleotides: TGTGCCAGCAGCGTTAACACCATCAACACCGGGGAGCTGTTTTTT. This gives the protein CASSVNTINTGELFF. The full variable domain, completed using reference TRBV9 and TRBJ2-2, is DSGVTQTPKHLITATGQRVTLRCSPRSGDLSVYWYQQSLDQGLQFLIQYYNGEERAKGNILERFSAQQFPDLHSELNLSSLELGDSALYFCASSVNTINTGELFFGEGSRLTVL.

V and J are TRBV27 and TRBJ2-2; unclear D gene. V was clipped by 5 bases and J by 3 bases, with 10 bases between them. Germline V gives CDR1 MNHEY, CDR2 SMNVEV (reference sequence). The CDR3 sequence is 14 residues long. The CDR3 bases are TGTGCCAGCAGTAGCCCCTCGGACACCGGGGAGCTGTTTTTT. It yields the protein CASSSPSDTGELFF.

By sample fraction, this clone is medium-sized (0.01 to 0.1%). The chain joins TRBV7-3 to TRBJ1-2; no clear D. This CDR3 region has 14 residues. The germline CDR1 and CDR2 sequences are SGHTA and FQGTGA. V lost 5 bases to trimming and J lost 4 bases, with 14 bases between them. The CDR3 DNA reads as TGTGCCAGCAGCGTCGATGGGGATGCCTATGGCTACACCTTC. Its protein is CASSVDGDAYGYTF.